This T cell receptor (beta chain) was sequenced during a study of OX40 agonist ivuxolimab in advanced cancers. Whole-study context: Hepatocellular carcinoma, melanoma, renal cell or head and neck cancer affected the dose-escalation patients.

This clone rates as medium-sized (0.01 to 0.1%). Measured with immunoSEQ multiplex PCR; TCRdb has only the in-frame clones, and not every one. The sample has 30,000 to 40,000 clones, roughly 80% seen once; the top ten hold 15% to 20%. It was autoimmune disease history or systemic immunosuppression that excluded patients. The CDR3 has 16 residues. Trimming took 3 bases from V and 0 from J, leaving 12 bases between them. The V gene's germline CDR1 is GTSNPN and CDR2 SVGIG (reference sequence). The V gene is TRBV30, the J gene TRBJ1-6; D not certain. This clonotype originated in an adult with an advanced solid tumor such as melanoma, head and neck, liver or kidney cancer. The specimen was CD4+ or CD8+ T cells sorted from blood, collected in a trial of the OX40 agonist ivuxolimab. The CDR3 is CAWSEGSSSYNSPLHF. In DNA, the CDR3 is TGTGCCTGGAGCGAGGGCTCTAGCTCCTATAATTCACCCCTCCACTTT.